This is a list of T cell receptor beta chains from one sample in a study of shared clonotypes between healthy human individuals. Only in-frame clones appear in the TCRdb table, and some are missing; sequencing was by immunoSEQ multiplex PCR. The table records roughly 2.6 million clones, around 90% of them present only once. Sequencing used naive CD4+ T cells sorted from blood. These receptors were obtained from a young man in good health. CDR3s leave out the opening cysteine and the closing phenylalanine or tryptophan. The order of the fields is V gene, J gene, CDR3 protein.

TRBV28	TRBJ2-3	ASSTRGAGTDTQY
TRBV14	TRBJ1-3	ASSQDQGKTGNTIY
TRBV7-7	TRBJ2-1	ASSLGTRGGHNEQF
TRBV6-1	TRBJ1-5	ASRPGNSNQPQH
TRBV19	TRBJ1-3	ASSTTGVSGNTIY
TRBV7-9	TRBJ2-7	ASSLVGAASYEQY
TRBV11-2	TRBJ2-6	ASSPLAGANVLT
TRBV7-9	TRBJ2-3	ASSRAPGAPDTQY
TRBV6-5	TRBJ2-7	ASSLIEGKQY
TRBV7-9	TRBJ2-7	ASSLKAGREAEQY
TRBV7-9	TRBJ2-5	ASSIRLIYQETQY
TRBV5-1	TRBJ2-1	ASSNSGSSYNEQF
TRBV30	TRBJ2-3	AWSNSGQGNTDTQY
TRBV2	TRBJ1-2	ASSPSGVIGSNYGYT
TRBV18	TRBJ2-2	ASSPPRGRDSTGELF
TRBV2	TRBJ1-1	ASTPDGWNTEAF
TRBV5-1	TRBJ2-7	ASSLGLAGVLSYEQY
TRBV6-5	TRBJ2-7	ASRGTATYEQY
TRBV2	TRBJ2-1	ASRAGMNEQF
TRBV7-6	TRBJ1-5	ASSLAATSNQPQH
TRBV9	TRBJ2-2	ASSHRTSGGPGTGELF
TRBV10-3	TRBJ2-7	AISDPVMRSEQY
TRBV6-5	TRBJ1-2	ASNYDGVGYT
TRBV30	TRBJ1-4	AWSGGGREGKLF
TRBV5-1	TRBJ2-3	ASSLVGGDTQY
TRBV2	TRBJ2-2	ASTTGRNTGELF
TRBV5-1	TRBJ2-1	ASNIGTGSEQF
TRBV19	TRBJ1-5	ASSIGIERRDQPQH
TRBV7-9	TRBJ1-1	ASSLGQGASPEAF
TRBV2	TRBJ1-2	ASSARGGLYGYT
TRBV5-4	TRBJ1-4	ASSLTGQGATNEKLF
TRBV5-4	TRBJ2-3	ASSLGLAGGPTTDTQY
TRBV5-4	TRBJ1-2	ASSLVGVGYGYT
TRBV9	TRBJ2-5	ASSTGFQETQY
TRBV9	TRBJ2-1	ASSVADSINEQF
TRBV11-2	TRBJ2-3	ASSFGGPLGTQY
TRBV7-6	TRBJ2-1	ASSLARLSTPYEQF
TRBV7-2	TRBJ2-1	ASSPGDSLLEQF
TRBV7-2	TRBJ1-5	ASSQGTTNQPQH
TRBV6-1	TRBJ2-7	ASTTTGGRVWY
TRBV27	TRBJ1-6	ASSWRNSPLH
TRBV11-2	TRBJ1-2	ASSLEWRIEGYT
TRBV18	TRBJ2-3	ASSPILVGTDTQY
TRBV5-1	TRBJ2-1	ASSLAWGLAYNEQF
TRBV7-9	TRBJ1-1	ASSERTGKNTEAF
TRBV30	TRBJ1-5	AWSPGTGAQPQH
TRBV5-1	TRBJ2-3	ASKEGLGTDTQY